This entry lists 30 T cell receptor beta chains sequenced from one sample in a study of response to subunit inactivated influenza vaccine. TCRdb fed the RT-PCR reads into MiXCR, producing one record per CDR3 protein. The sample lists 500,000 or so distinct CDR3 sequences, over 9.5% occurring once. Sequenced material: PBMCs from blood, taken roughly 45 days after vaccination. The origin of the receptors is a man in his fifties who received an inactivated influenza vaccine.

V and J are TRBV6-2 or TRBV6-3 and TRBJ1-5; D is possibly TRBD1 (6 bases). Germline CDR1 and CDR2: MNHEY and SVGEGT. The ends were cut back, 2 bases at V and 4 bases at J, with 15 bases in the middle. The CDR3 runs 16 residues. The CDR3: CASSYIVGQFNQPQHF. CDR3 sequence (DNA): TGTGCCAGCAGTTACATTGTGGGACAATTTAATCAGCCCCAGCATTTT.

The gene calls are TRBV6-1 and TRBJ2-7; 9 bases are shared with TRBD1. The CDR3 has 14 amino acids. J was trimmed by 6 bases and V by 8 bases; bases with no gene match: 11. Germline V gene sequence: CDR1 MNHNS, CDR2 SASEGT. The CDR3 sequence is CASSALIQGAEQYF. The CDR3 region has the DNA TGTGCCAGCTCGGCCTTAATACAGGGGGCCGAGCAGTACTTC.

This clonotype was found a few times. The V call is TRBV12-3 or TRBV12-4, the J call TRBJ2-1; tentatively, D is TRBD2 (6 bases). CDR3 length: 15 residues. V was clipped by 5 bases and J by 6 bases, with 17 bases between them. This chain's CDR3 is CASSPSGSESNEQFF. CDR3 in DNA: TGTGCCAGCAGTCCGAGCGGGTCAGAGAGCAATGAGCAGTTCTTC.

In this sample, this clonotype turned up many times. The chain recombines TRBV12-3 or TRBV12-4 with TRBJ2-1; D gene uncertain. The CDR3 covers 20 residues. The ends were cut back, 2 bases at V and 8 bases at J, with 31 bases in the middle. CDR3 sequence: CASSLIAPPKGSTGSDEQFF. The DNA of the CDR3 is TGTGCCAGCAGTTTAATAGCCCCCCCAAAGGGATCCACCGGCAGCGATGAGCAGTTCTTC.

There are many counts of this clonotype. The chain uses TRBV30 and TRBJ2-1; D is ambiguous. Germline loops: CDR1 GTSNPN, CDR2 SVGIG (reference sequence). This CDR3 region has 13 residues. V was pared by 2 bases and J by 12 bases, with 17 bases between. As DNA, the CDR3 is TGTGCCTGGAGTAACCACCTGACGGTCGTGCAGTTCTTC. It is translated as CAWSNHLTVVQFF.

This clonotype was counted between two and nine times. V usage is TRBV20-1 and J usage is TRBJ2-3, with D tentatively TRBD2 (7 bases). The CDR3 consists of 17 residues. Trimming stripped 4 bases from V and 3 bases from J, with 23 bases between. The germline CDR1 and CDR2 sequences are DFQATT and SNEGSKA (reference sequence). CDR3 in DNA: TGCAGTGCTATTGGGAGGGGGTTGTTTGCTCGGACAGATACGCAGTATTTT. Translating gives CSAIGRGLFARTDTQYF.

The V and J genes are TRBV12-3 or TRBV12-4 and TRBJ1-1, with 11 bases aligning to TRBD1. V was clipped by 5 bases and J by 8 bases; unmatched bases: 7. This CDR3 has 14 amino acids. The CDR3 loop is CASSTRTGGSEAFF. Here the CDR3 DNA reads TGTGCCAGCAGTACTCGGACAGGGGGCTCCGAAGCTTTCTTT.

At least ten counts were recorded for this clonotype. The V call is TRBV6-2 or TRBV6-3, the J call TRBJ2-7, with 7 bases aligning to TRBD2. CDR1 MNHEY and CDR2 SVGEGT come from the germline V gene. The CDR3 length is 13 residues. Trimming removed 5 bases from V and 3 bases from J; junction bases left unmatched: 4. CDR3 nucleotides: TGTGCCAGCAGTCGTAGCGGGCACTACGAGCAGTACTTC. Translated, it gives CASSRSGHYEQYF.

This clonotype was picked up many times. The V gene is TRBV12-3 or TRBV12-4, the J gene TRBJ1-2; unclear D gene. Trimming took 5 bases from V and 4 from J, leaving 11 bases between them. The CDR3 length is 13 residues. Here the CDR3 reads CASSHTAGYGYTF. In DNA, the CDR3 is TGTGCCAGCAGTCACACAGCGGGCTATGGCTACACCTTC.

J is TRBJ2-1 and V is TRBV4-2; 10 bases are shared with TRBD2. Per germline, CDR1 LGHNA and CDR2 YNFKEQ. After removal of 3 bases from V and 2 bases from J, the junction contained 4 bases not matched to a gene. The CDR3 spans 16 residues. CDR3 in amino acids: CASSHEAGGAYNEQFF. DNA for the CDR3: TGTGCCAGCAGCCATGAAGCGGGAGGGGCCTACAATGAGCAGTTCTTC.

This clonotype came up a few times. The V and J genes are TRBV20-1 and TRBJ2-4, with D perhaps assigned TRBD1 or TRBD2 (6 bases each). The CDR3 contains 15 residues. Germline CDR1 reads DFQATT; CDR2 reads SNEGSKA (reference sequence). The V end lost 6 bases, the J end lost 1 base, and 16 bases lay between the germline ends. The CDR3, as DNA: TGCAGTGCCGGAGGGGGGCGCGGGGCCAAAAACATTCAGTACTTC. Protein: CSAGGGRGAKNIQYF.

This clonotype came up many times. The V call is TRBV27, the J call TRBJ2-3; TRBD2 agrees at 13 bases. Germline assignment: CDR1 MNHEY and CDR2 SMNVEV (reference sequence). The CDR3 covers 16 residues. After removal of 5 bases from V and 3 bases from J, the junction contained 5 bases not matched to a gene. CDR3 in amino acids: CASSPTSGRDTDTQYF. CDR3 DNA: TGTGCCAGCAGTCCTACTAGCGGGAGGGATACAGATACGCAGTATTTT.

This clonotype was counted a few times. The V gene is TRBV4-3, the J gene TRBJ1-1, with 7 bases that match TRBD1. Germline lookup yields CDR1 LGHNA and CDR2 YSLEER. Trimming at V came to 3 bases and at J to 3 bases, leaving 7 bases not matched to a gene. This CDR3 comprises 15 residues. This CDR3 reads CASSHVWQGDTEAFF. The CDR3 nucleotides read TGCGCCAGCAGCCATGTGTGGCAGGGGGACACTGAAGCTTTCTTT.

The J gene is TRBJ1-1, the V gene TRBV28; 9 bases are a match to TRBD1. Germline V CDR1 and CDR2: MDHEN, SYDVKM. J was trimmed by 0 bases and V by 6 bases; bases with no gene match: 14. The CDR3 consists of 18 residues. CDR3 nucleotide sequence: TGTGCCAGCAGCCCTCCCGGGACAGGGTTCGGTATGAACACTGAAGCTTTCTTT. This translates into CASSPPGTGFGMNTEAFF.

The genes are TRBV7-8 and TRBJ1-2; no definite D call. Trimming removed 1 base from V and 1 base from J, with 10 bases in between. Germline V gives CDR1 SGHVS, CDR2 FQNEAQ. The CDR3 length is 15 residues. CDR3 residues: CASSLDGSHNYGYTF. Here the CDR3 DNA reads TGTGCCAGCAGCTTAGACGGCAGCCATAACTATGGCTACACCTTC.

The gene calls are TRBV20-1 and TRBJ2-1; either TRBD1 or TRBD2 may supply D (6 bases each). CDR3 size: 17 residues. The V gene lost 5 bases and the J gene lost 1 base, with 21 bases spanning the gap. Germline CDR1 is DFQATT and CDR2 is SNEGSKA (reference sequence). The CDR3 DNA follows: TGCAGTGCTTCAAATCGAGGGGGGCTAGTTTCCTACAATGAGCAGTTCTTC. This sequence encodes CSASNRGGLVSYNEQFF.

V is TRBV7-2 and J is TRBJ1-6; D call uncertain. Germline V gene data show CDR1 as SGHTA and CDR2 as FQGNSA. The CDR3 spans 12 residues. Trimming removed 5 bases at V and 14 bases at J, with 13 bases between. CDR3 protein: CASSRMGFSLHF. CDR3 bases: TGTGCCAGCAGCCGAATGGGCTTCTCCCTCCACTTT.

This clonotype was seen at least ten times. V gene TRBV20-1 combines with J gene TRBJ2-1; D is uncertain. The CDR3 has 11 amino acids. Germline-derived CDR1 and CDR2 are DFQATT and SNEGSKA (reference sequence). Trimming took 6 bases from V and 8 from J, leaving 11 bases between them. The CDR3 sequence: CSAPKYDEQFF. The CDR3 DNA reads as TGCAGTGCACCCAAGTACGATGAGCAGTTCTTC.

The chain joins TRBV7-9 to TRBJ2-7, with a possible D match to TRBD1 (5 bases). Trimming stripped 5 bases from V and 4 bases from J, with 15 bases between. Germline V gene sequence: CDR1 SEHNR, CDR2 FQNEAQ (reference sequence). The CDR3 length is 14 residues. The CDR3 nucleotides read TGTGCCAGCAGCGAAGGGGTAGGAACTTACGAGCAGTACTTC. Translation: CASSEGVGTYEQYF.

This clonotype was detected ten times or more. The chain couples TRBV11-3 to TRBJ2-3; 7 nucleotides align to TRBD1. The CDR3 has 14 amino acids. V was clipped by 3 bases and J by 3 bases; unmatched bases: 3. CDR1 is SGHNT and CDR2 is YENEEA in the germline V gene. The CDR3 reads CASSLGRGTDTQYF. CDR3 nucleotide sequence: TGTGCCAGCAGCTTGGGCAGGGGGACAGATACGCAGTATTTT.

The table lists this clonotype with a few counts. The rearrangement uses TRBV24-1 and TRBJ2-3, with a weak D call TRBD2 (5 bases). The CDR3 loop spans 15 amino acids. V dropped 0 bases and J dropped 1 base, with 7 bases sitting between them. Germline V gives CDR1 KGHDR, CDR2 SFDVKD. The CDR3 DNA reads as TGTGCCACCAGTGATTTGCGGCGGGGCACAGATACGCAGTATTTT. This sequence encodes CATSDLRRGTDTQYF.

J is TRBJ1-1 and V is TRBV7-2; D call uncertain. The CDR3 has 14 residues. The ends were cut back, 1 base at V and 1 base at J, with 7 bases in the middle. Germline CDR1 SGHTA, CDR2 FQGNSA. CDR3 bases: TGTGCCAGCAGCTTAGTGGTTGAGAACACTGAAGCTTTCTTT. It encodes CASSLVVENTEAFF.

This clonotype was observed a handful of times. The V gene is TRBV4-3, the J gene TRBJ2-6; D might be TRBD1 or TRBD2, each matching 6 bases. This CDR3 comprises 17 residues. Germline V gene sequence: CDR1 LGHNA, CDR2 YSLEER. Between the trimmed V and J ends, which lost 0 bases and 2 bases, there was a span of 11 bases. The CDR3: CASSQDPGGPGANVLTF. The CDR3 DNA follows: TGCGCCAGCAGCCAAGACCCCGGGGGCCCTGGGGCCAACGTCCTGACTTTC.

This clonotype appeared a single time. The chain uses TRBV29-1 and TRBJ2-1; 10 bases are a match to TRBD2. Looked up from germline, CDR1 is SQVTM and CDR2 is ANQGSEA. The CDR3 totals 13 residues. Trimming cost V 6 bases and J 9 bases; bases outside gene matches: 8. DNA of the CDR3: TGCAGCGTCCAAGCGGGAGGGGAGGGTGAGCAGTTCTTC. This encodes CSVQAGGEGEQFF.

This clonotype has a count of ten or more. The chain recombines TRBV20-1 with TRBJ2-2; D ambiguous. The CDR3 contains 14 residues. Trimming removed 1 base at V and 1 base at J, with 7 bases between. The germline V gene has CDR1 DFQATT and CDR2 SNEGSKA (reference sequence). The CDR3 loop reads CSARVGRNTGELFF. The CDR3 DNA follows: TGCAGTGCTAGAGTAGGAAGGAACACCGGGGAGCTGTTTTTT.

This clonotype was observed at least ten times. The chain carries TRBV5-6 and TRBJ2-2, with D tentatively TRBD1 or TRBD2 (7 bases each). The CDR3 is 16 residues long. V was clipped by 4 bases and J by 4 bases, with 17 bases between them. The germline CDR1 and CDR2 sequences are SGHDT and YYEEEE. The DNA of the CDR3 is TGTGCCAGCAGCAGCGGGACAGAACGAGGCACCGGGGAGCTGTTTTTT. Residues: CASSSGTERGTGELFF.

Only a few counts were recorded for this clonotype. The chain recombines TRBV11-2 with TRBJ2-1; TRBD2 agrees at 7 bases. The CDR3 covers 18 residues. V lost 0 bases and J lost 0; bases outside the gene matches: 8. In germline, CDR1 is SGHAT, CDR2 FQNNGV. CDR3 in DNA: TGTGCCAGCAGCTTAGATCTGCTAGCGGCCAGCTCCTACAATGAGCAGTTCTTC. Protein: CASSLDLLAASSYNEQFF.

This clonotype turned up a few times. The CDR3 nucleotides read TGCGCCAGCAGCAAGCTAGCGGGGGGCCGCTACAATGAGCAGTTCTTC. Translating it yields CASSKLAGGRYNEQFF. The rearrangement joins TRBV5-1 to TRBJ2-1; the match to TRBD2 covers 11 bases. Trimming removed 4 bases from V and 3 bases from J; junction bases left unmatched: 6. CDR1 is SGHRS and CDR2 is YFSETQ in the germline V gene. This CDR3 is 16 amino acids long.

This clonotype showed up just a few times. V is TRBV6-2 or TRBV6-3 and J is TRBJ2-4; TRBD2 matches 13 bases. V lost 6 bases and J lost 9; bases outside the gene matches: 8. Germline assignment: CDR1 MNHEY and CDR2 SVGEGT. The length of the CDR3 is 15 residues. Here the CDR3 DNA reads TGTGCCAGCAGCCGGACTAGCGGGAGTACGGGCATTCAGTACTTC. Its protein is CASSRTSGSTGIQYF.

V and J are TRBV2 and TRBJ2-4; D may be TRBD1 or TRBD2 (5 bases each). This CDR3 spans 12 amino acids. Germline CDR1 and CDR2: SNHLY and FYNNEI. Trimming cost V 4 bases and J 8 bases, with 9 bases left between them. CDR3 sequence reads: CASSGPGHIQYF. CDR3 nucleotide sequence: TGTGCCAGCAGTGGACCGGGACACATTCAGTACTTC.